Shown below are 14 T cell receptor beta chains from a single sample sequenced in a study of blood T cell repertoires in COVID-19. This table comes from immunoSEQ multiplex PCR, and its TCRdb copy is limited to in-frame clones, with some not included. Seen here are 160,000 or so clones, around 90% observed once, and the top ten hold roughly 2.1%. The sequenced sample consisted of peripheral blood. The receptors here all came from a man between 18 and 35 years old with acute or convalescent COVID-19.

This chain links TRBV5-1 with TRBJ2-5; 11 bases match TRBD2. V lost 5 bases and J lost 2; bases outside the gene matches: 5. The V gene's germline CDR1 is SGHRS and CDR2 YFSETQ. The CDR3 sequence is 15 residues long. The CDR3 is CASRTTSGTQETQYF. The CDR3 DNA follows: TGCGCCAGCAGAACGACTAGCGGGACGCAAGAGACCCAGTACTTC.

This chain connects TRBV11-2 to TRBJ2-4; 8 bases are a match to TRBD1. There are 14 residues in the CDR3. Unmatched junction bases numbered 5, after V lost 5 bases and J lost 5 bases. Germline-derived CDR1 and CDR2 are SGHAT and FQNNGV. DNA of the CDR3: TGTGCCAGCAGCCCTACAGGGGGTCAAAACATTCAGTACTTC. Translating it yields CASSPTGGQNIQYF.

This chain uses TRBV30 with TRBJ2-6; a possible D gene is TRBD2 (6 bases). Germline V gives CDR1 GTSNPN, CDR2 SVGIG (reference sequence). There are 16 residues in the CDR3. V was shortened by 2 bases and J by 4 bases, with 15 bases between the two germline ends. Here the CDR3 reads CAWSRLRGSGANVLTF. In DNA, the CDR3 is TGTGCCTGGAGTCGGTTGCGGGGTTCGGGGGCCAACGTCCTGACTTTC.

The chain uses TRBV24-1 and TRBJ1-5; 9 positions agree with TRBD1. This CDR3 comprises 16 residues. Losses at the gene ends were 4 bases for V and 5 bases for J; bases not matched to a gene: 8. The germline V gene has CDR1 KGHDR and CDR2 SFDVKD. The CDR3 DNA is TGTGCCACCAGTGACCCGACAGGGGGAGAGGATCAGCCCCAGCATTTT. The encoded protein is CATSDPTGGEDQPQHF.

This clone was observed a single time. This sequence joins TRBV6-5 and TRBJ2-2; D is undetermined. CDR3 length: 15 residues. Germline CDR1 reads MNHEY; CDR2 reads SVGAGI. V was pared by 0 bases and J by 1 base, with 6 bases between. The CDR3 DNA follows: TGTGCCAGCAGTTACTCGAGACAGAACACCGGGGAGCTGTTTTTT. Amino acid sequence: CASSYSRQNTGELFF.

The sample holds a few counts of this clone. This chain links TRBV3-1 (or the pseudogene TRBV3-2) with TRBJ2-7, with D possibly TRBD1 on 6 matching bases. The CDR3 is 14 residues long. From germline, CDR1 is LGHDT and CDR2 YNNKEL (reference sequence). Trimming pared 4 bases from V and 2 bases from J, leaving 12 bases between. Written as DNA, the CDR3 is TGTGCCAGCAGCCGAGGGACATCAACCTACGAGCAGTACTTC. It codes for CASSRGTSTYEQYF.

CDR3 DNA sequence: TGTGCCAGTAGTAGGAGGGACAGGGGGGGCTTCGAGCAGTACTTC. It codes for CASSRRDRGGFEQYF. The chain recombines TRBV19 with TRBJ2-7; 11 nucleotides line up with TRBD1. V lost 4 bases to trimming and J lost 6 bases; unmatched junction nucleotides: 8. The CDR3 runs to 15 residues. Germline-derived CDR1 and CDR2 are LNHDA and SQIVND (reference sequence).

V and J are TRBV19 and TRBJ2-1; TRBD1 might be the D (6 bases). The CDR3 length is 11 residues. Germline V gene data show CDR1 as LNHDA and CDR2 as SQIVND (reference sequence). The V end lost 10 bases, the J end lost 7 bases, and 11 bases lay between the germline ends. The CDR3 DNA reads TGTGCCACAAGCAGGGGAAATGAGCAGTTCTTC. Translation: CATSRGNEQFF.

The chain is built from TRBV5-5 and TRBJ1-6; D may be TRBD1 (5 bases). With 2 bases removed from V and 6 bases from J, the gap between germline ends came to 15 bases. CDR3 length: 16 amino acids. Germline V gene sequence: CDR1 SGHKS, CDR2 YYEKEE (reference sequence). Here the CDR3 reads CASSFRRGVSNSPLHF. The CDR3 DNA is TGTGCCAGCAGCTTCAGGAGGGGCGTTAGTAATTCACCCCTCCACTTT.

The chain couples TRBV6-5 to TRBJ2-7; 9 bases are shared with TRBD2. The V and J ends lost 5 bases and 4 bases, in that order; junction bases with no gene match: 9. In germline, CDR1 is MNHEY, CDR2 SVGAGI. This CDR3 has 15 amino acids. CDR3 in amino acids: CASSPQIAGAYEQYF. CDR3 nucleotides: TGTGCCAGCAGTCCTCAAATAGCGGGAGCGTACGAGCAGTACTTC.

CDR3 sequence: CASSSPGVHSPLHF. In DNA form, the CDR3 reads TGTGCCAGTAGTTCCCCAGGGGTGCATTCACCCCTCCACTTT. The chain employs TRBV19 and TRBJ1-6; D possibly corresponds to TRBD1 (6 bases). CDR3 length: 14 amino acids. Germline CDR1 and CDR2: LNHDA and SQIVND (reference sequence). Deletions cut 5 bases from V and 8 bases from J, with 13 bases between.

The chain carries TRBV3-1 (or the pseudogene TRBV3-2) and TRBJ1-2; no reliable D call. V was trimmed by 1 base and J by 6 bases, leaving 6 bases between them. CDR1 and CDR2 (germline): LGHDT, YNNKEL (reference sequence). This CDR3 contains 12 residues. The CDR3 region is CASSQGVDGYTF. The CDR3 coding sequence is TGTGCCAGCAGCCAAGGAGTTGATGGCTACACCTTC.

This sequence joins TRBV1 and TRBJ1-1. TRBV1 is recorded as a pseudogene. The CDR3 spans 15 residues. In nucleotides, the CDR3 is TGCACCAGCAGCGAGAGCTCGGGGGTTGACACTGAAGCTTTCTTT. Protein: CTSSESSGVDTEAFF.

This clone was counted a single time. The chain employs TRBV18 and TRBJ2-5; 12 bases match TRBD2. CDR1 is KGHSH, CDR2 LQKENI, per germline. CDR3 length equals 16 residues. J was trimmed by 6 bases and V by 4 bases; bases with no gene match: 9. The CDR3 here is CASSRLAGATVKTQYF. DNA for the CDR3: TGTGCCAGCTCACGACTAGCGGGAGCAACTGTGAAGACCCAGTACTTC.